This T cell receptor beta chain was sequenced in a study of metastatic and nonmetastatic thyroid tumors. This clone was counted at least ten times. The target antigen is unknown. No treatment of any kind had been given to any patient before thyroid surgery. TCRdb re-called the PCR reads via MiXCR. The sample contains under 20,000 clones, roughly 17% of which appear only once. Points from the study as a whole: As reported, TCR beta diversity in blood and tumor was significantly higher in malignant thyroid tumors than in benign nodules.

Germline loops: CDR1 ENHRY, CDR2 SYGVKD. The CDR3 sequence is 11 residues long. The V end was cut by 5 bases, the J end by 14 bases, with 13 bases between. This TCR came from a male donor with papillary thyroid cancer or a benign thyroid nodule (not recorded which). Some clones in this sample may be carry-over from other donors' samples. The chain links TRBV10-3 to TRBJ2-1, with a tentative D call TRBD2 (5 bases). Sequenced material: blood. CDR3 residues: CAISLDSDKFF. CDR3 DNA: TGTGCCATCAGTCTGGACTCTGATAAGTTCTTC.